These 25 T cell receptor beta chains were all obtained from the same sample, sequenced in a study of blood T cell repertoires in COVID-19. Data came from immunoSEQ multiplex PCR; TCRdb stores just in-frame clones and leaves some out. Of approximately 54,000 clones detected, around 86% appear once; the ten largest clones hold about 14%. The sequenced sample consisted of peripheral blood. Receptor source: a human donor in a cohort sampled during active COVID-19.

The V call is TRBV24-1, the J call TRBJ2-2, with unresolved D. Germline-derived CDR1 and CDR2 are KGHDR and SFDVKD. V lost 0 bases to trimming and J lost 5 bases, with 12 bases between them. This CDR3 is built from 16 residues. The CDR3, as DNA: TGTGCCACCAGTGATTTGGCGGCAGATGGGACCGGGGAGCTGTTTTTT. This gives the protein CATSDLAADGTGELFF.

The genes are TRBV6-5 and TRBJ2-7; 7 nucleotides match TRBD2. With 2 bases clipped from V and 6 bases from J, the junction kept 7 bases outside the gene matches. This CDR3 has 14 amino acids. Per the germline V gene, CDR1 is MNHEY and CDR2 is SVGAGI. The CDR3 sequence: CASSYAGVISEQYF. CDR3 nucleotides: TGTGCCAGCAGTTACGCGGGAGTTATCTCCGAGCAGTACTTC.

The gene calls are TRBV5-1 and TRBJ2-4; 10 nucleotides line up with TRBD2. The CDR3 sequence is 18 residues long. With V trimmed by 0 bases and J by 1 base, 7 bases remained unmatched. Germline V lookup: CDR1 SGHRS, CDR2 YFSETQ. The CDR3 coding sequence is TGCGCCAGCAGCTTGGTGGCTAGCGGGAGCCGGGCCAAAAACATTCAGTACTTC. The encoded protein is CASSLVASGSRAKNIQYF.

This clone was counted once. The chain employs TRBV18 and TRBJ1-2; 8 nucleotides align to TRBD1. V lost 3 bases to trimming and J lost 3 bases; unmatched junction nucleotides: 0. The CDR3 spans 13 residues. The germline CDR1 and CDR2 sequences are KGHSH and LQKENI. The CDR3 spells CASSPTGDYGYTF. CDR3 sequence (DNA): TGTGCCAGCTCACCGACAGGGGACTATGGCTACACCTTC. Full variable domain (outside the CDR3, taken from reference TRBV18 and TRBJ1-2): NAGVMQNPRHLVRRRGQEARLRCSPMKGHSHVYWYRQLPEEGLKFMVYLQKENIIDESGMPKERFSAEFPKEGPSILRIQQVVRGDSAAYFCASSPTGDYGYTFGSGTRLTVV.

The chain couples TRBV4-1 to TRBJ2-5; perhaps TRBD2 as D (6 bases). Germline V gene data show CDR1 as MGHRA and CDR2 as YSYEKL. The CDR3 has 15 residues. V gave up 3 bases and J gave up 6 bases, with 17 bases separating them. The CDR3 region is CASSHGKPGGKTQYF. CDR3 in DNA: TGCGCCAGCAGCCATGGTAAACCTGGGGGGAAGACCCAGTACTTC.

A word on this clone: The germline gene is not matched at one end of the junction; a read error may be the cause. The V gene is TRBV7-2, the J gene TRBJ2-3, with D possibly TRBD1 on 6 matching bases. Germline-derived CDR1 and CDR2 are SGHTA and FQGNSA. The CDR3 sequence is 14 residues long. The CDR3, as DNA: TGTGCCAGCAGTTTAGAGGGGGTCACAGATACGCAGTATTTT. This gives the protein CASSLEGVTDTQYF.

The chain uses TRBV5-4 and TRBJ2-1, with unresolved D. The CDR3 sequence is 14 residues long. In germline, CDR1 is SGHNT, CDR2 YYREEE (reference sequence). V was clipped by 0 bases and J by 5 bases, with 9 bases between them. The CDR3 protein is CASSLGLANNEQFF. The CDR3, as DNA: TGTGCCAGCAGCTTGGGGTTAGCTAACAATGAGCAGTTCTTC.

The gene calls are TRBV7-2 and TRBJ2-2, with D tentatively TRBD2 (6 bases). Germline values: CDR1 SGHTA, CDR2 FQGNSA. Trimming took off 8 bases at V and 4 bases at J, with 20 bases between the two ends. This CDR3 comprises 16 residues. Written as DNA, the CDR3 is TGTGCCAGCTTTCGCCAAGCCGGACTACTCACCGGGGAGCTGTTTTTT. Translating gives CASFRQAGLLTGELFF.

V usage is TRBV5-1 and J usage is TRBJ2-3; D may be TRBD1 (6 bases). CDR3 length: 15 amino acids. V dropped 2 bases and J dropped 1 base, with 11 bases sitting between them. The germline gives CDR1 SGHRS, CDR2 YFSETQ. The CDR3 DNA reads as TGCGCCAGCAGCTTTGGGGCAGGGGGCACAGATACGCAGTATTTT. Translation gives CASSFGAGGTDTQYF.

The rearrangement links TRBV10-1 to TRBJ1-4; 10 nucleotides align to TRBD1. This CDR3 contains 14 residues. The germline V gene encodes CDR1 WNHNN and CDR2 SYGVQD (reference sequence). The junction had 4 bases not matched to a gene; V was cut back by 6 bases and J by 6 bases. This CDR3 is CASSTGTGDEKLFF. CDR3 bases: TGCGCCAGCAGCACCGGGACAGGGGATGAAAAACTGTTTTTT.

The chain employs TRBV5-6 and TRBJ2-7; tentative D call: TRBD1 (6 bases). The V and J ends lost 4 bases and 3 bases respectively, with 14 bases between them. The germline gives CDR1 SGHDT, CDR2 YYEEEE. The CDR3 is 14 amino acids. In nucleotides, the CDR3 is TGTGCCAGCAGCAAGAGGGACACCCTCTACGAGCAGTACTTC. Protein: CASSKRDTLYEQYF. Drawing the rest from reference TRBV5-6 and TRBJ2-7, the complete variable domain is DAGVTQSPTHLIKTRGQQVTLRCSPKSGHDTVSWYQQALGQGPQFIFQYYEEEERQRGNFPDRFSGHQFPNYSSELNVNALLLGDSALYLCASSKRDTLYEQYFGPGTRLTVT.

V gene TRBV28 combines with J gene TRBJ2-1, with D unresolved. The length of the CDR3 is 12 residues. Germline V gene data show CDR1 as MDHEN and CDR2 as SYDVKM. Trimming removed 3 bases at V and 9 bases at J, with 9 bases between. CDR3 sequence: CASSFYESEQFF. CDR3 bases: TGTGCCAGCAGTTTTTATGAGAGTGAGCAGTTCTTC.

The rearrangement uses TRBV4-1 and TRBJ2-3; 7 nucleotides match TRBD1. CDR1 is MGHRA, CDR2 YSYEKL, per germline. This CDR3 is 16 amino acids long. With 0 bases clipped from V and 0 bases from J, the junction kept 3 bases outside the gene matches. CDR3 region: CASSQEQQGSTDTQYF. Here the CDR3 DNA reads TGCGCCAGCAGCCAAGAGCAACAGGGGAGCACAGATACGCAGTATTTT.

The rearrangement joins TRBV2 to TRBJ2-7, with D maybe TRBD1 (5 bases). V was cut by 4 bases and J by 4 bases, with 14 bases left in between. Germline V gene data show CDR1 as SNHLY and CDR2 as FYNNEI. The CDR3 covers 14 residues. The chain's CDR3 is CASSARQTHYEQYF. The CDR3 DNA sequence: TGTGCCAGCAGTGCCCGACAGACCCATTACGAGCAGTACTTC.

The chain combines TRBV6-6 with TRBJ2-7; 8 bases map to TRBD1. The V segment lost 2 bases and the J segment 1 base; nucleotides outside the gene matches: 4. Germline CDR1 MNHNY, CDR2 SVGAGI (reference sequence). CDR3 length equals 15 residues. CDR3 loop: CASSYEDRVSYEQYF. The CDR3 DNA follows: TGTGCCAGCAGTTACGAGGACAGGGTGTCCTACGAGCAGTACTTC.

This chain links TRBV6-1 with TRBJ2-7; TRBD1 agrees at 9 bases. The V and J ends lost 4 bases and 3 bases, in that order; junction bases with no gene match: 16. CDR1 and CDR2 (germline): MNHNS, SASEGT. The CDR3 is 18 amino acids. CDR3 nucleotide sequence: TGTGCCAGCAGTGTCGGCCGAACTCCGGGACAGGGAGGCTACGAGCAGTACTTC. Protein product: CASSVGRTPGQGGYEQYF.

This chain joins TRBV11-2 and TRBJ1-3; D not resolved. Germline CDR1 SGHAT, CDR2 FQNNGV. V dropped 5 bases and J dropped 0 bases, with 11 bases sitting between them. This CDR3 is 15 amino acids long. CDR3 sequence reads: CASSATSGSGNTIYF. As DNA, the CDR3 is TGTGCCAGCAGCGCAACGTCCGGCTCTGGAAACACCATATATTTT.

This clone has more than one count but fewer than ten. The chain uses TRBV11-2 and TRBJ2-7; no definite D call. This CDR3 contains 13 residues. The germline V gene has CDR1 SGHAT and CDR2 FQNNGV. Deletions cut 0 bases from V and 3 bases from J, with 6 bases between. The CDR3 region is CASSLEFVYEQYF. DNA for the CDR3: TGTGCCAGCAGCTTAGAATTCGTCTACGAGCAGTACTTC.

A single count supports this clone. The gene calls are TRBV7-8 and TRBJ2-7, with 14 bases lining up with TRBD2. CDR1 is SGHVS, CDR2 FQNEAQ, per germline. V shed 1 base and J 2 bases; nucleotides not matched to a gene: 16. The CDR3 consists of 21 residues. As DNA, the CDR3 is TGTGCCAGCAGCTTAGAGCGTAGGGGGCAGACTAGCGGGAGGGCCGCCTACGAGCAGTACTTC. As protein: CASSLERRGQTSGRAAYEQYF. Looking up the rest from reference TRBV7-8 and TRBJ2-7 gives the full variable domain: GAGVSQSPRYKVAKRGQDVALRCDPISGHVSLFWYQQALGQGPEFLTYFQNEAQLDKSGLPSDRFFAERPEGSVSTLKIQRTQQEDSAVYLCASSLERRGQTSGRAAYEQYFGPGTRLTVT.

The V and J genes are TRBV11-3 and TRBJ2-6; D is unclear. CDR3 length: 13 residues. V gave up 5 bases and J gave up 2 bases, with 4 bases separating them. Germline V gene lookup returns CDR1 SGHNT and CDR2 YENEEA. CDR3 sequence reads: CASSRAGANVLTF. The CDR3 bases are TGTGCCAGCAGCCGAGCTGGGGCCAACGTCCTGACTTTC.

This chain's CDR3 is CAISESAGPFSGNTIYF. As DNA, the CDR3 is TGTGCCATCAGTGAGTCGGCAGGTCCGTTCTCTGGAAACACCATATATTTT. The chain is built from TRBV10-3 and TRBJ1-3; D uncertain. The length of the CDR3 is 17 residues. V shed 0 bases and J shed 0 bases, with 12 bases lying between them. Per germline, CDR1 ENHRY and CDR2 SYGVKD.

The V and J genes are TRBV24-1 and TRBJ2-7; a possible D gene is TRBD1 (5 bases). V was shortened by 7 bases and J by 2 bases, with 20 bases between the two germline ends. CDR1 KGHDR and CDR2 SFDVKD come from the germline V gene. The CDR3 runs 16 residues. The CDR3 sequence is CATRLQAGLPTYEQYF. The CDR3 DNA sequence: TGTGCCACCAGACTCCAGGCAGGGCTTCCCACCTACGAGCAGTACTTC.

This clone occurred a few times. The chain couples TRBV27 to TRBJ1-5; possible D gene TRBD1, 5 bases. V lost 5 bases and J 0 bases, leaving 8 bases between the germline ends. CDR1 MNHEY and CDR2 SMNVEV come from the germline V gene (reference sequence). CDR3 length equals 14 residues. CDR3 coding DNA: TGTGCCAGCAGTACAGGTTATAGCAATCAGCCCCAGCATTTT. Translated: CASSTGYSNQPQHF.

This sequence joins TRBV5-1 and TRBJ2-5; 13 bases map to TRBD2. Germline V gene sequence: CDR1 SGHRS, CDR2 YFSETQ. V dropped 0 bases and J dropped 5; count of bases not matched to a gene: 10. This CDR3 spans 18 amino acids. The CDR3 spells CASSLEGGLAGRGETQYF. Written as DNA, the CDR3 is TGCGCCAGCAGCTTGGAAGGGGGACTAGCGGGAAGAGGGGAGACCCAGTACTTC. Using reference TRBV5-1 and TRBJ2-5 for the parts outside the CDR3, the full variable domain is KAGVTQTPRYLIKTRGQQVTLSCSPISGHRSVSWYQQTPGQGLQFLFEYFSETQRNKGNFPGRFSGRQFSNSRSEMNVSTLELGDSALYLCASSLEGGLAGRGETQYFGPGTRLLVL.

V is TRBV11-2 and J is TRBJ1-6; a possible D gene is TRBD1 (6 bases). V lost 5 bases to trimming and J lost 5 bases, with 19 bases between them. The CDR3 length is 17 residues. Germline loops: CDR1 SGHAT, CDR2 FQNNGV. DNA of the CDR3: TGTGCCAGCAGCCCCCGGGTGGGGGCGGAAGATAATTCACCCCTCCACTTT. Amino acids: CASSPRVGAEDNSPLHF.